Each of the 8 T cell receptor beta chains below was sequenced from the same sample in a study of cytomegalovirus exposure and HLA in healthy donors. The PCR made use of 60 Vbeta and 13 Jbeta primers. Method: immunoSEQ multiplex PCR; TCRdb's copy keeps in-frame clones and lacks some. The sample carries 100,000 or so clones, around 63% recorded once. The specimen was PBMCs. These receptors all stem from a young man in good health and CMV-seronegative.

For the CDR3, the DNA is TGTGCCAGCAGCCAAGTCCTAGCGGGAGGGCACAATGAGCAGTTCTTC. Protein: CASSQVLAGGHNEQFF. The V gene is TRBV14, the J gene TRBJ2-1; 12 bases align to TRBD2. The CDR3 spans 16 residues. The V gene end was trimmed by 1 base and the J gene end by 5 bases; junction bases not matched to a gene: 3. Per germline, CDR1 SGHDN and CDR2 FVKESK. The entire variable domain, with the rest obtained from reference TRBV14 and TRBJ2-1, is as follows: EAGVTQFPSHSVIEKGQTVTLRCDPISGHDNLYWYRRVMGKEIKFLLHFVKESKQDESGMPNNRFLAERTGGTYSTLKVQPAELEDSGVYFCASSQVLAGGHNEQFFGPGTRLTVL.

This clone came up a few times. The chain combines TRBV10-2 with TRBJ2-7; no reliable D call. V lost 1 base, J lost 6 bases, and 4 bases lay in between. The germline CDR1 and CDR2 sequences are WSHSY and SAAADI. The CDR3 loop spans 11 amino acids. The CDR3 DNA reads TGCGCCAGCAGTGAGTATCGCGAGCAGTACTTC. It is translated as CASSEYREQYF.

The chain's CDR3 is CASSQDRGTGNLEQFF. CDR3 coding DNA: TGTGCCAGCAGCCAAGACCGCGGGACAGGGAATCTTGAGCAGTTCTTC. This sequence joins TRBV4-2 and TRBJ2-1; 9 nucleotides agree with TRBD1. V gave up 0 bases and J gave up 9 bases; unmatched junction bases: 9. Germline V gene sequence: CDR1 LGHNA, CDR2 YNFKEQ. This CDR3 is 16 amino acids long.

V is TRBV7-2 and J is TRBJ2-1; D is uncertain. The ends were cut back, 1 base at V and 6 bases at J, with 10 bases in the middle. The CDR3 length is 14 residues. Germline CDR1 is SGHTA and CDR2 is FQGNSA. In nucleotides, the CDR3 is TGTGCCAGCAGCTTAGGGTCACAACGCAATGAGCAGTTCTTC. This gives the protein CASSLGSQRNEQFF.

The chain joins TRBV11-3 to TRBJ2-7, with D tentatively TRBD1 (6 bases). This CDR3 spans 14 amino acids. Germline V gene data show CDR1 as SGHNT and CDR2 as YENEEA. Trimming removed 1 base from V and 6 bases from J, with 13 bases in between. This chain's CDR3 is CASSLGYRDTEQYF. The DNA for the CDR3 is TGTGCCAGCAGCTTAGGTTACAGGGATACCGAGCAGTACTTC.

V usage is TRBV7-3 and J usage is TRBJ1-5; D unresolved. The CDR3 runs to 13 residues. With 4 bases removed from V and 6 bases from J, the gap between germline ends came to 10 bases. CDR1 and CDR2 (germline): SGHTA, FQGTGA. CDR3 region: CASSSRGGQPQHF. The CDR3 DNA sequence: TGTGCCAGCAGCTCTCGGGGAGGTCAGCCCCAGCATTTT.

The genes are TRBV29-1 and TRBJ2-1, with D perhaps matching TRBD1 (5 bases). Germline lookup yields CDR1 SQVTM and CDR2 ANQGSEA. The CDR3 contains 13 residues. V dropped 7 bases and J dropped 0 bases, with 10 bases sitting between them. CDR3 sequence (DNA): TGCAGCGCCCGGACAAGCTCCTACAATGAGCAGTTCTTC. It codes for CSARTSSYNEQFF.

The chain recombines TRBV4-2 with TRBJ2-7; 7 nucleotides match TRBD2. This CDR3 comprises 15 residues. V lost 0 bases and J lost 1; bases outside the gene matches: 3. CDR1 is LGHNA and CDR2 is YNFKEQ in the germline V gene. The CDR3 region has the DNA TGTGCCAGCAGCCAAGATTCTAGCGGTTCCTACGAGCAGTACTTC. This gives the protein CASSQDSSGSYEQYF.